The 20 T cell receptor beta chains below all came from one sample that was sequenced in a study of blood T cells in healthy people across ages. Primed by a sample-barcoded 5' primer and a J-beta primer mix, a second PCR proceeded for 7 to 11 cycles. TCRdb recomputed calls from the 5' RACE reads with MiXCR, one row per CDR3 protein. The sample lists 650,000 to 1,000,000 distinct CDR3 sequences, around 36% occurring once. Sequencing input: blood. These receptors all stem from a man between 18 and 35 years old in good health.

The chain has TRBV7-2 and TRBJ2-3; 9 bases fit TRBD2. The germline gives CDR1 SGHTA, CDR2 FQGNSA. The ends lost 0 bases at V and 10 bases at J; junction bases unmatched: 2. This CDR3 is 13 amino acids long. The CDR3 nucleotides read TGTGCCAGCAGCTTAGCCGCGGGGGGGGCGCAGTATTTT. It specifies CASSLAAGGAQYF. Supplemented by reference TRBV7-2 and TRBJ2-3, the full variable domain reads GAGVSQSPSNKVTEKGKDVELRCDPISGHTALYWYRQSLGQGLEFLIYFQGNSAPDKSGLPSDRFSAERTGGSVSTLTIQRTQQEDSAVYLCASSLAAGGAQYFGPGTRLTVL.

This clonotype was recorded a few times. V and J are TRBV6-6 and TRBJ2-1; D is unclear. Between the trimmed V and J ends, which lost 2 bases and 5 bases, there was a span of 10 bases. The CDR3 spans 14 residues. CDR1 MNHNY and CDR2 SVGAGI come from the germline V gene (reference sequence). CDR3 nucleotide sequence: TGTGCCAGCAGTTACCTCTCCCCGAACAATGAGCAGTTCTTC. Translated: CASSYLSPNNEQFF.

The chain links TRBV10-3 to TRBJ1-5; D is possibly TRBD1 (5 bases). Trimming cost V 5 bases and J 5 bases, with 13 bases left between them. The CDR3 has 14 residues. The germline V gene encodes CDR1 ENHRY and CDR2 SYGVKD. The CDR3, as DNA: TGTGCCATCAGTAAAGAACGGGGGGATCAGCCCCAGCATTTT. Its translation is CAISKERGDQPQHF.

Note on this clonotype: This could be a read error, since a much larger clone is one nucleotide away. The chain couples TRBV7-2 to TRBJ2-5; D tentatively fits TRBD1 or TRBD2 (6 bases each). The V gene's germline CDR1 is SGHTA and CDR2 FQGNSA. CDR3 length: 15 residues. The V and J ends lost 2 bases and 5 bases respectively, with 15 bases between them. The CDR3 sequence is CASSLPGAKYETQYF. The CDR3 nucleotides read TGTGCCAGCAGCTTACCGGGGGCCAAATATGAGACCCAGTACTTC.

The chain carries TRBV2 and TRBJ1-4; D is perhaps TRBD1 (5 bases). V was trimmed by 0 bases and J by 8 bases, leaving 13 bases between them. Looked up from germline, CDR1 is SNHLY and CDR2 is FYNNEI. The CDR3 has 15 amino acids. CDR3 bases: TGTGCCAGCAGTGAAGCAGGAACAGGTCTAGAAAAACTGTTTTTT. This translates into CASSEAGTGLEKLFF.

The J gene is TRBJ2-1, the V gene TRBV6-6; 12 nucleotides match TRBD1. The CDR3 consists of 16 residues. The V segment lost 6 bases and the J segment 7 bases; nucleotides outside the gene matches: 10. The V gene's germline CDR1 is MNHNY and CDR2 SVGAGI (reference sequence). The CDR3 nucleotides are TGTGCCAGCAGCCGGGTACCGGGACAGGGGGCAAATGAGCAGTTCTTC. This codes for CASSRVPGQGANEQFF.

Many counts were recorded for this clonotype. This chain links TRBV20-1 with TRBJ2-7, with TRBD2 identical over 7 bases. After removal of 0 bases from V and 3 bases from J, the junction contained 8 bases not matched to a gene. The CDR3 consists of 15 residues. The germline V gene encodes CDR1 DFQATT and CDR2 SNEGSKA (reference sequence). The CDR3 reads CSARDPERGLYEQYF. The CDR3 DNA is TGCAGTGCTAGAGATCCCGAGCGGGGCCTCTACGAGCAGTACTTC.

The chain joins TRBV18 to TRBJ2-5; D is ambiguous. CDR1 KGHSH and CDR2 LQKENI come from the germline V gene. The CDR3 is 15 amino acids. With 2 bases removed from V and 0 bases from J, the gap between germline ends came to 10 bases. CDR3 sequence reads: CASSPRRDNQETQYF. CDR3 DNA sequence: TGTGCCAGCTCACCAAGAAGAGACAACCAAGAGACCCAGTACTTC.

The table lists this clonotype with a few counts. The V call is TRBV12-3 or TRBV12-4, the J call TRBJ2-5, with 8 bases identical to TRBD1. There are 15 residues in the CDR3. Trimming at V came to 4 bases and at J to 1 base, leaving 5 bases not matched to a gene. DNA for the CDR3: TGTGCCAGCAGTTCCACAGGGGGTTCCCAAGAGACCCAGTACTTC. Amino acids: CASSSTGGSQETQYF.

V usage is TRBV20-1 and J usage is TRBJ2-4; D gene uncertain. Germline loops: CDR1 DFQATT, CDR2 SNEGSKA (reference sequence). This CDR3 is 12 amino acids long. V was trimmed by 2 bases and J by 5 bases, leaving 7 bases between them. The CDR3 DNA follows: TGCAGTGCTAGAAGCTGGGAAAACATTCAGTACTTC. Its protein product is CSARSWENIQYF.

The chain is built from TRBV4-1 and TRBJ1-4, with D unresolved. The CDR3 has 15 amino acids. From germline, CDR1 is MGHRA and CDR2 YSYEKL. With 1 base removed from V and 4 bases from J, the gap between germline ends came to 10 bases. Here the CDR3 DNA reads TGCGCCAGCAGCCAAGCGGACGGGGTTAATGAAAAACTGTTTTTT. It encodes CASSQADGVNEKLFF.

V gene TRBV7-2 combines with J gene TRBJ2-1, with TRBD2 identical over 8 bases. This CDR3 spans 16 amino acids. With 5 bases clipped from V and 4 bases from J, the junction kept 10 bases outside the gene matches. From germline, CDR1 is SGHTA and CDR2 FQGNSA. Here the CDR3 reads CASSLSGGLGYNEQFF. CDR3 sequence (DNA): TGTGCCAGCAGCCTAAGCGGGGGCCTGGGATACAATGAGCAGTTCTTC.

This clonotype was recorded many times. The CDR3 region has the DNA TGTGCCAGCAGTCCTCTAGCTAATGAGCAGTTCTTC. Translated: CASSPLANEQFF. This sequence joins TRBV6-2 or TRBV6-3 and TRBJ2-1, with D maybe TRBD2 (5 bases). The CDR3 runs to 12 residues. V was cut by 5 bases and J by 7 bases, with 9 bases left in between. Per germline, CDR1 MNHEY and CDR2 SVGEGT.

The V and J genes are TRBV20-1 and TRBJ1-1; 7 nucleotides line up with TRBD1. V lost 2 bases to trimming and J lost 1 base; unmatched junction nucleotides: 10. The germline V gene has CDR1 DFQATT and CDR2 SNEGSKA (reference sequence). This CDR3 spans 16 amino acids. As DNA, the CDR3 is TGCAGTGCTAGACCTCCCCGAAGGACAGGGAACACTGAAGCTTTCTTT. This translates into CSARPPRRTGNTEAFF.

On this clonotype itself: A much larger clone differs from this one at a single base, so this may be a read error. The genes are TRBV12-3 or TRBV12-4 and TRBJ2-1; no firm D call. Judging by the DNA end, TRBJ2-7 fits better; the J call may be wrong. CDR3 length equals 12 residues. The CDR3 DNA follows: TGTGCCAGCAATATCGGGTACAATGAGCAGTACTTC. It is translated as CASNIGYNEQYF.

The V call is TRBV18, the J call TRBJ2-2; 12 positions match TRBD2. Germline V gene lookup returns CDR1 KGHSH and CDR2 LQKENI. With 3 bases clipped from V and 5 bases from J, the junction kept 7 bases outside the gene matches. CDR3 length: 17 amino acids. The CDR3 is CASSPVGLAGTTGELFF. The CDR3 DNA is TGTGCCAGCTCACCTGTTGGACTAGCGGGGACTACCGGGGAGCTGTTTTTT.

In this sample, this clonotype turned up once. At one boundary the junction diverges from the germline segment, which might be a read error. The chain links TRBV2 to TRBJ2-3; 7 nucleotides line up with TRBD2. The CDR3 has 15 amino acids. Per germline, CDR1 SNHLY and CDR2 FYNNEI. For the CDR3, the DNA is TGTGCCAGCAGTGTGGGAGCGGGGCGCACAGATATGCAGTATTTT. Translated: CASSVGAGRTDMQYF.

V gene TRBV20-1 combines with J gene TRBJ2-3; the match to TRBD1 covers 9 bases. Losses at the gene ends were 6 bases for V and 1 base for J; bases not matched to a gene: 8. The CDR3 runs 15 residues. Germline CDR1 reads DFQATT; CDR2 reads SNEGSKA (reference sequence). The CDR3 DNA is TGCAGTGCCCTGCTGGGACAGGGAGGCACAGATACGCAGTATTTT. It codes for CSALLGQGGTDTQYF.

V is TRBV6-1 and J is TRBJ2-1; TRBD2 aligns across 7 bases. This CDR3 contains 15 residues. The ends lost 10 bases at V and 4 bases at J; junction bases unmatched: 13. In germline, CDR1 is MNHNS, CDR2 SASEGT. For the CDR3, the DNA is TGTGCCAACAGCCCCAGGAGAGCGGGGTACAATGAGCAGTTCTTC. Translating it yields CANSPRRAGYNEQFF.

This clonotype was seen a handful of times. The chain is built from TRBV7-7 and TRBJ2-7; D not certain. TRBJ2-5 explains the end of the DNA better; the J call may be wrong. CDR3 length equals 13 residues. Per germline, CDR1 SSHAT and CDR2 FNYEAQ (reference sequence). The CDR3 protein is CASSFVRVETQYF. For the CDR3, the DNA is TGTGCCAGCAGCTTTGTCCGGGTTGAGACCCAGTACTTC.